The 9 T cell receptor beta chains below all came from one sample that was sequenced in a study of beta chain features in type 1 diabetes. Expressed TCRB transcripts were sequenced, since all the RNA that had been isolated was reverse transcribed. The repertoire was sequenced with immunoSEQ multiplex PCR; TCRdb's copy has only in-frame clones and lacks some. The table has almost 350,000 clones, roughly a fifth seen once. Sequencing input: naive CD4+ T cells from blood. The receptors here all came from a woman in her late teens or twenties in good health.

The chain links TRBV5-1 to TRBJ2-5; no clear D. This CDR3 contains 16 residues. Between the trimmed V and J ends, which lost 0 bases and 2 bases, there was a span of 14 bases. Germline V gene data show CDR1 as SGHRS and CDR2 as YFSETQ. The CDR3 nucleotides read TGCGCCAGCAGCTTGGGTCCAGGTACCCATCAAGAGACCCAGTACTTC. It translates to CASSLGPGTHQETQYF.

V is TRBV25-1 and J is TRBJ2-1, with D possibly matching TRBD2 (6 bases). The V gene lost 4 bases and the J gene lost 6 bases, with 10 bases spanning the gap. Germline lookup yields CDR1 MGHDK and CDR2 SYGVNS. The CDR3 extends over 13 amino acids. Here the CDR3 reads CASSVTSGNEQFF. Written as DNA, the CDR3 is TGTGCCAGCAGTGTGACTAGTGGCAATGAGCAGTTCTTC.

The CDR3 DNA reads TGTGCCAGCAGCTTAGAGGGGAACTATGGCTACACCTTC. Translated: CASSLEGNYGYTF. This sequence joins TRBV7-9 and TRBJ1-2; D perhaps matches TRBD1 (5 bases). Per the germline V gene, CDR1 is SEHNR and CDR2 is FQNEAQ (reference sequence). V shed 1 base and J shed 2 bases, with 5 bases lying between them. The CDR3 totals 13 residues.

This clone was counted between two and nine times. The V gene is TRBV2, the J gene TRBJ2-7; maybe TRBD2 (6 bases). Per germline, CDR1 SNHLY and CDR2 FYNNEI. The CDR3 loop spans 14 amino acids. V lost 4 bases and J 3 bases, leaving 13 bases between the germline ends. The CDR3 sequence: CASSVSEGLYEQYF. DNA for the CDR3: TGTGCCAGCAGTGTATCGGAGGGACTCTACGAGCAGTACTTC.

The chain is built from TRBV25-1 and TRBJ1-4, with TRBD1 as a possible D gene (6 bases). V lost 8 bases, J lost 8 bases, and 12 bases lay in between. In germline, CDR1 is MGHDK, CDR2 SYGVNS. The CDR3 runs to 12 residues. The CDR3 DNA reads TGTGCCAGCGGTACAGGGAACGAAAAACTGTTTTTT. It yields the protein CASGTGNEKLFF.

The chain carries TRBV9 and TRBJ1-1; D is possibly TRBD1 (5 bases). Trimming removed 3 bases at V and 11 bases at J, with 17 bases between. Germline V gene sequence: CDR1 SGDLS, CDR2 YYNGEE. This CDR3 has 13 residues. CDR3 protein: CASSGSYGTRAFF. In DNA, the CDR3 is TGTGCCAGCAGCGGGTCCTATGGGACTAGGGCTTTCTTT.

This clone occurred a few times. The chain employs TRBV5-4 and TRBJ2-5, with a tentative D call TRBD1 (6 bases). This CDR3 region has 14 residues. Germline V lookup: CDR1 SGHNT, CDR2 YYREEE (reference sequence). V was pared by 4 bases and J by 1 base, with 11 bases between. CDR3 amino acids: CASSRTVIQETQYF. In DNA, the CDR3 is TGTGCCAGCAGCCGGACAGTGATCCAAGAGACCCAGTACTTC.

This clone was observed a few times. This chain connects TRBV30 to TRBJ1-1; 7 bases are a match to TRBD1. Trimming took 1 base from V and 3 from J; bases not matched to a gene: 2. The CDR3 is 13 amino acids. Germline CDR1 and CDR2: GTSNPN and SVGIG (reference sequence). CDR3 residues: CAWSAQGDTEAFF. The CDR3 region has the DNA TGTGCCTGGAGTGCTCAGGGGGACACTGAAGCTTTCTTT.

This clone was picked up a small number of times. The chain combines TRBV11-2 with TRBJ2-3; D is undetermined. The CDR3 extends over 12 amino acids. V was trimmed by 5 bases and J by 5 bases, leaving 8 bases between them. Germline CDR1 is SGHAT and CDR2 is FQNNGV. The chain's CDR3 is CASSSYGDTQYF. CDR3 nucleotides: TGTGCCAGCAGCAGTTACGGAGATACGCAGTATTTT.